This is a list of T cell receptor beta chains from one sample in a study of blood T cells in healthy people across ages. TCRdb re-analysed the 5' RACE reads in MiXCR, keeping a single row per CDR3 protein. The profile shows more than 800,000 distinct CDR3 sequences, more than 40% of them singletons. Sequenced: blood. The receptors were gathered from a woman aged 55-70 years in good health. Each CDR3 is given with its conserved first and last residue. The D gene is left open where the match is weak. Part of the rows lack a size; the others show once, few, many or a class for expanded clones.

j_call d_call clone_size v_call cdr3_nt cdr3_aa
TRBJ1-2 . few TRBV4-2 TGTGCCAGCAGCCAAGACGAAGCGACGGCATTCCATGGCTACACCTTC CASSQDEATAFHGYTF
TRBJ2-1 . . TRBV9 TGTGCCAGCAGCGTAGGGTTTGTGAGTTCACCCAATGAGCAGTTCTTC CASSVGFVSSPNEQFF
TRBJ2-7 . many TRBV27 TGTGCCAGCAGTCCTCTCGACGGCTACGAGCAGTACTTC CASSPLDGYEQYF
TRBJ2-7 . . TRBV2 TGTGCCAGCAACCAGGGTCGGTACGAGCAGTACTTC CASNQGRYEQYF
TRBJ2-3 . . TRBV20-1 TGCAGTGCCAAAAAGACAGGGACTAGCACAGATACGCAGTATTTT CSAKKTGTSTDTQYF
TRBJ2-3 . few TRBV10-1 TGCGCCAGCAGTGCTGCGGGTTCTAGCACAGATACGCAGTATTTT CASSAAGSSTDTQYF
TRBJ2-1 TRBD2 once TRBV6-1 TGTGCCAACAGCCTAGCGGGAAGCTCCTACAATGAGCAGTTCTTC CANSLAGSSYNEQFF
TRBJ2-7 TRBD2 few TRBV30 TGTGCCTGGACCGGGACTAGAAACGAGCAGTACTTC CAWTGTRNEQYF
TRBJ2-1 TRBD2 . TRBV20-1 TGCAGTGCTAGAGAACTCCGAGCTAGCGGCTCCTACAATGAGCAGTTCTTC CSARELRASGSYNEQFF
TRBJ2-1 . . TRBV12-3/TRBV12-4 TGTGCCAGCAGGCACGAAAACCTAGCGGCAGGGGCCTACAATGAGCAGTTCTTC CASRHENLAAGAYNEQFF
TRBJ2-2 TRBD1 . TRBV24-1 TGTGCCACCAGTGATTTGCCGGGACAGGGGAACACCGGGGAGCTGTTTTTT CATSDLPGQGNTGELFF
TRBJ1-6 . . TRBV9 TGTGCCAGCAGCGTAGCCGACCAATTCACAGCCCTCCACTTT CASSVADQFTALHF
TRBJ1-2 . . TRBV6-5 TGTGCCAGCAGTTATTCCGGGACCTTACCAGCGGGCTACACCTTC CASSYSGTLPAGYTF
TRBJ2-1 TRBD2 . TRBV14 TGTGCCAGCAGCCAAGATGGGCTAGCGGAGTACTACAATGAGCAGTTCTTC CASSQDGLAEYYNEQFF
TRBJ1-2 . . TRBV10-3 TGTGCCATCAGTGAGTCGGGTGGGTCTACTAACTATGGCTACACCTTC CAISESGGSTNYGYTF
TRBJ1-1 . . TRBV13 TGTGCCAGCAGCATACAGGGAGCGTGGACTGAAGCTTTCTTT CASSIQGAWTEAFF
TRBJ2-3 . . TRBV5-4 TGTGCCAGCAGCTTGGTATTGGCGGGAATTGAAACGCAGTATTTT CASSLVLAGIETQYF